The 27 T cell receptor beta chains below were found in one sample sequenced in a study of OX40 agonist ivuxolimab in advanced cancers. The method was immunoSEQ multiplex PCR; TCRdb's version includes in-frame clones alone and lacks a portion of them. Counted here are 35,000 to 55,000 clones, approximately 80% occurring once; the ten biggest clones make up 6.5% to 8%. The sequencing used CD4+ or CD8+ T cells sorted from blood, collected in a trial of the OX40 agonist ivuxolimab. Receptors originate from an adult with an advanced solid tumor such as melanoma, head and neck, liver or kidney cancer.

Only one count was recorded for this clone. The rearrangement joins TRBV18 to TRBJ2-2, with D maybe TRBD2 (6 bases). Germline CDR1 is KGHSH and CDR2 is LQKENI. The CDR3 extends over 16 amino acids. Trimming stripped 1 base from V and 5 bases from J, with 14 bases between. CDR3 nucleotides: TGTGCCAGCTCACCACGGATGGGCGCGGGGACCGGGGAGCTGTTTTTT. Translation: CASSPRMGAGTGELFF.

This clone came up a few times. This chain connects TRBV2 to TRBJ2-7; no reliable D call. The germline V gene has CDR1 SNHLY and CDR2 FYNNEI. The CDR3 consists of 10 residues. Trimming cost V 8 bases and J 7 bases, with 9 bases left between them. The CDR3 DNA reads TGTGCCAGCCTCTCCACGGAGCAGTACTTC. Amino acids: CASLSTEQYF.

This chain links TRBV29-1 with TRBJ2-6; 7 bases align to TRBD1. J lost 2 bases, V lost 5 bases, and 9 bases had no gene match. Looked up from germline, CDR1 is SQVTM and CDR2 is ANQGSEA. The CDR3 is 16 residues long. The CDR3 reads CSVWDSERAGANVLTF. CDR3 DNA sequence: TGCAGCGTTTGGGACAGCGAAAGGGCTGGGGCCAACGTCCTGACTTTC.

This chain links TRBV30 with TRBJ2-7; TRBD2 agrees at 8 bases. The length of the CDR3 is 14 residues. Germline CDR1 reads GTSNPN; CDR2 reads SVGIG (reference sequence). After removal of 0 bases from V and 5 bases from J, the junction contained 6 bases not matched to a gene. The chain's CDR3 is CAWSVHGRANEQYF. The CDR3 coding sequence is TGTGCCTGGAGTGTACACGGGAGGGCCAACGAGCAGTACTTC.

This chain connects TRBV5-1 to TRBJ2-7; 8 bases match TRBD2. This CDR3 has 12 residues. Trimming removed 2 bases from V and 7 bases from J; junction bases left unmatched: 2. CDR1 is SGHRS, CDR2 YFSETQ, per germline. The CDR3 reads CASSFREGEQYF. CDR3 in DNA: TGCGCCAGCAGCTTCCGGGAGGGGGAGCAGTACTTC. The full variable domain, completed using reference TRBV5-1 and TRBJ2-7, is KAGVTQTPRYLIKTRGQQVTLSCSPISGHRSVSWYQQTPGQGLQFLFEYFSETQRNKGNFPGRFSGRQFSNSRSEMNVSTLELGDSALYLCASSFREGEQYFGPGTRLTVT.

The rearrangement uses TRBV10-3 and TRBJ2-1, with a tentative D call TRBD2 (5 bases). The CDR3 covers 13 residues. Trimming took off 0 bases at V and 7 bases at J, with 7 bases between the two ends. Germline assignment: CDR1 ENHRY and CDR2 SYGVKD. For the CDR3, the DNA is TGTGCCATCAGTGAGTCGAGGGAGAATGAGCAGTTCTTC. It codes for CAISESRENEQFF.

The chain employs TRBV2 and TRBJ1-1; D is ambiguous. The CDR3 extends over 14 amino acids. Per germline, CDR1 SNHLY and CDR2 FYNNEI. The V end was cut by 7 bases, the J end by 0 bases, with 12 bases between. This chain's CDR3 is CASTEGRMNTEAFF. The CDR3 DNA is TGTGCCAGCACCGAGGGCAGGATGAACACTGAAGCTTTCTTT.

V usage is TRBV2 and J usage is TRBJ2-5; 11 bases line up with TRBD1. CDR1 and CDR2 (germline): SNHLY, FYNNEI. V lost 6 bases and J lost 5; bases outside the gene matches: 8. The CDR3 has 15 amino acids. The CDR3 protein is CASSARTGGYETQYF. Here the CDR3 DNA reads TGTGCCAGCAGCGCTCGGACAGGGGGCTATGAGACCCAGTACTTC.

V and J are TRBV7-6 and TRBJ1-1; no reliable D call. CDR1 and CDR2 (germline): SGHVS, FNYEAQ. This CDR3 comprises 15 residues. Trimming cost V 1 base and J 7 bases, with 16 bases left between them. The CDR3 DNA follows: TGTGCCAGCAGCTTAGATCGCCCGGGTAGCGGTGAAGCTTTCTTT. It yields the protein CASSLDRPGSGEAFF.

Only a few counts were recorded for this clone. The chain links TRBV27 to TRBJ2-1; D gene unclear. CDR3 length equals 13 residues. V was cut by 7 bases and J by 8 bases, with 15 bases left in between. Germline assignment: CDR1 MNHEY and CDR2 SMNVEV (reference sequence). Written as DNA, the CDR3 is TGTGCCAGCACCCCTCGTCGTGGCGATGAGCAGTTCTTC. Its translation: CASTPRRGDEQFF.

This clone occurred a few times. The gene calls are TRBV9 and TRBJ1-6, with unresolved D. Per the germline V gene, CDR1 is SGDLS and CDR2 is YYNGEE. The CDR3 spans 16 residues. Trimming removed 0 bases at V and 6 bases at J, with 13 bases between. This chain's CDR3 is CASSVAPDLFNSPLHF. CDR3 in DNA: TGTGCCAGCAGCGTAGCACCGGATCTCTTTAATTCACCCCTCCACTTT.

The chain links TRBV7-8 to TRBJ1-2, with unresolved D. The V end lost 5 bases, the J end lost 4 bases, and 14 bases lay between the germline ends. Germline V lookup: CDR1 SGHVS, CDR2 FQNEAQ. CDR3 size: 14 residues. The chain's CDR3 is CASSPPRRTYGYTF. In DNA form, the CDR3 reads TGTGCCAGCAGCCCCCCAAGGAGAACCTATGGCTACACCTTC.

The rearrangement links TRBV19 to TRBJ2-7; TRBD1 aligns across 8 bases. Germline V gene lookup returns CDR1 LNHDA and CDR2 SQIVND (reference sequence). Unmatched junction bases numbered 7, after V lost 1 base and J lost 5 bases. This CDR3 has 15 residues. CDR3 residues: CASSIASTGAHEQYF. CDR3 DNA: TGTGCCAGTAGTATAGCTTCGACAGGGGCCCACGAGCAGTACTTC.

The count of this clone is one. The chain is built from TRBV4-1 and TRBJ2-7, with D unresolved. The CDR3 has 15 residues. V dropped 0 bases and J dropped 0 bases, with 9 bases sitting between them. Germline CDR1 MGHRA, CDR2 YSYEKL. For the CDR3, the DNA is TGCGCCAGCAGCCAAGATCTTAGGTTCTCCTACGAGCAGTACTTC. It is translated as CASSQDLRFSYEQYF.

The chain couples TRBV11-3 to TRBJ2-2; 9 nucleotides match TRBD2. The junction had 13 bases not matched to a gene; V was cut back by 5 bases and J by 6 bases. Germline V gene sequence: CDR1 SGHNT, CDR2 YENEEA. This CDR3 spans 17 amino acids. DNA for the CDR3: TGTGCCAGCAGCCCTCTCCTGACTAGCGGATTTGCCGGGGAGCTGTTTTTT. Protein sequence: CASSPLLTSGFAGELFF.

In this sample, this clone turned up once. The chain combines TRBV7-2 with TRBJ2-1; 13 bases are shared with TRBD2. The CDR3 has 15 amino acids. V trimming: 4 bases; J trimming: 6 bases; junction bases outside the gene matches: 3. The germline V gene has CDR1 SGHTA and CDR2 FQGNSA. The CDR3 nucleotides read TGTGCCAGCAGCTCCAGGACTAGCGGGAGCAATGAGCAGTTCTTC. Translated: CASSSRTSGSNEQFF. Combining the CDR3 with reference TRBV7-2 and TRBJ2-1 gives the whole variable domain GAGVSQSPSNKVTEKGKDVELRCDPISGHTALYWYRQSLGQGLEFLIYFQGNSAPDKSGLPSDRFSAERTGGSVSTLTIQRTQQEDSAVYLCASSSRTSGSNEQFFGPGTRLTVL.

This chain links TRBV15 with TRBJ1-4, with D maybe TRBD1 (5 bases). Germline lookup yields CDR1 LNHNV and CDR2 YYDKDF (reference sequence). The CDR3 runs 16 residues. The germline V and J ends were trimmed by 0 bases and 6 bases, with 14 bases remaining between them. Here the CDR3 DNA reads TGTGCCACCAGCAGAGAAGGGGCCGGGGAGGATGAAAAACTGTTTTTT. This translates into CATSREGAGEDEKLFF.

The chain carries TRBV19 and TRBJ2-2; D is possibly TRBD1 (6 bases). The V end was cut by 6 bases, the J end by 3 bases, with 14 bases between. There are 15 residues in the CDR3. Germline CDR1 reads LNHDA; CDR2 reads SQIVND (reference sequence). This chain's CDR3 is CASSQTGSDTGELFF. DNA for the CDR3: TGTGCCAGTAGCCAAACAGGGTCGGACACCGGGGAGCTGTTTTTT.

The chain carries TRBV5-5 and TRBJ1-3; no definite D call. V lost 0 bases, J lost 0 bases, and 7 bases lay in between. Germline V gene lookup returns CDR1 SGHKS and CDR2 YYEKEE (reference sequence). The CDR3 contains 15 residues. CDR3 DNA: TGTGCCAGCAGCTTGGCCGGCAGCTCTGGAAACACCATATATTTT. As protein: CASSLAGSSGNTIYF.

This chain links TRBV2 with TRBJ2-2; 15 positions match TRBD2. CDR3 length: 16 residues. Trimming removed 6 bases from V and 5 bases from J; junction bases left unmatched: 4. From germline, CDR1 is SNHLY and CDR2 FYNNEI. DNA for the CDR3: TGTGCCAGCAGGGGAGGACTAGCGGGAGGGACCGGGGAGCTGTTTTTT. This gives the protein CASRGGLAGGTGELFF. The variable domain in full, with the rest retrieved from reference TRBV2 and TRBJ2-2, is EPEVTQTPSHQVTQMGQEVILRCVPISNHLYFYWYRQILGQKVEFLVSFYNNEISEKSEIFDDQFSVERPDGSNFTLKIRSTKLEDSAMYFCASRGGLAGGTGELFFGEGSRLTVL.

The chain has TRBV7-6 and TRBJ2-5, with D uncertain. The J call is in doubt because the DNA end fits TRBJ2-7 better. This CDR3 has 14 residues. The germline CDR1 and CDR2 sequences are SGHVS and FNYEAQ. The CDR3 spells CASSFTPVSYEQYF. CDR3 in DNA: TGTGCCAGCAGCTTCACCCCCGTCTCCTACGAGCAGTACTTC.

The rearrangement joins TRBV6-5 to TRBJ2-7; weak D call: TRBD1 (6 bases). This CDR3 has 14 amino acids. Germline V gene lookup returns CDR1 MNHEY and CDR2 SVGAGI. Trimming stripped 1 base from V and 2 bases from J, with 9 bases between. The CDR3 sequence: CASSYWTATYEQYF. DNA for the CDR3: TGTGCCAGCAGTTACTGGACAGCAACCTACGAGCAGTACTTC.

This chain links TRBV11-2 with TRBJ1-2; D might be TRBD1 (6 bases). Trimming took 6 bases from V and 5 from J, leaving 25 bases between them. The CDR3 has 17 residues. The germline gives CDR1 SGHAT, CDR2 FQNNGV. The CDR3 nucleotides read TGTGCCAGCAGTCAAAACCGGGACACCTTATCGGTTTATGGCTACACCTTC. Translating gives CASSQNRDTLSVYGYTF.

This chain uses TRBV7-9 with TRBJ1-1, with 9 bases identical to TRBD1. The CDR3 has 13 amino acids. The germline gives CDR1 SEHNR, CDR2 FQNEAQ (reference sequence). V gave up 5 bases and J gave up 4 bases; unmatched junction bases: 2. The CDR3 DNA reads TGTGCCAGCAGCGCGACAGGGGGCACTGAAGCTTTCTTT. As protein: CASSATGGTEAFF. Full variable domain (outside the CDR3, taken from reference TRBV7-9 and TRBJ1-1): DTGVSQNPRHKITKRGQNVTFRCDPISEHNRLYWYRQTLGQGPEFLTYFQNEAQLEKSRLLSDRFSAERPKGSFSTLEIQRTEQGDSAMYLCASSATGGTEAFFGQGTRLTVV.

J is TRBJ2-2 and V is TRBV11-2; D is unresolved. CDR3 size: 15 residues. Germline V gene data show CDR1 as SGHAT and CDR2 as FQNNGV. Trimming left V 3 bases short and J 2 bases short, with 10 bases between. This chain's CDR3 is CASSLSFENTGELFF. In nucleotides, the CDR3 is TGTGCCAGCAGCTTGAGTTTCGAAAACACCGGGGAGCTGTTTTTT.

The genes are TRBV7-9 and TRBJ1-2, with D perhaps TRBD1 (6 bases). V lost 5 bases to trimming and J lost 2 bases, with 9 bases between them. CDR1 is SEHNR and CDR2 is FQNEAQ in the germline V gene (reference sequence). This CDR3 is 13 amino acids long. Written as DNA, the CDR3 is TGTGCCAGCAGCCACGGACAGAACTATGGCTACACCTTC. Translation: CASSHGQNYGYTF.

The chain joins TRBV19 to TRBJ1-1; 8 bases are a match to TRBD1. The germline CDR1 and CDR2 sequences are LNHDA and SQIVND (reference sequence). V lost 5 bases to trimming and J lost 0 bases; unmatched junction nucleotides: 5. This CDR3 comprises 15 residues. The DNA for the CDR3 is TGTGCCAGTAGTTACAGGGGGACCATGAACACTGAAGCTTTCTTT. Amino acid sequence: CASSYRGTMNTEAFF. Full variable domain (rest looked up from reference TRBV19 and TRBJ1-1): DGGITQSPKYLFRKEGQNVTLSCEQNLNHDAMYWYRQDPGQGLRLIYYSQIVNDFQKGDIAEGYSVSREKKESFPLTVTSAQKNPTAFYLCASSYRGTMNTEAFFGQGTRLTVV.